This record concerns one TCR beta chain sequence. The record originates from a study of blood T cell repertoires in COVID-19. On the study more broadly: The origin of the acute and convalescent COVID-19 samples was the United States, Italy and Spain.

The CDR3 consists of 15 residues. Germline CDR1 is GTSNPN and CDR2 is SVGIG (reference sequence). V lost 2 bases and J lost 2; bases outside the gene matches: 6. Authors' data handling: Reference gene primer amplification yielded estimated nucleated cell counts. The protocol was immunoSEQ multiplex PCR, while the TCRdb copy is restricted to in-frame clones and leaves out a portion. V and J calls plus clone size are reproduced from that table; the DNA served to infer D and trimming. In the table there are about 29,000 clones, almost 85% of which are singletons. This clonotype originated in an elderly man with active COVID-19. Sequences were obtained from peripheral blood. The V call is TRBV30, the J call TRBJ2-3; 8 bases fit TRBD1. The DNA of the CDR3 is TGTGCCTGGAGTTGGGGGGACAGGAACACAGATACGCAGTATTTT. This gives the protein CAWSWGDRNTDTQYF.